This is a list of T cell receptor beta chains from one sample in a study of blood T cell repertoires in COVID-19. Assay: immunoSEQ multiplex PCR; the TCRdb copy retains only in-frame clones and omits some. The sample has more than 90,000 clones; 87% are singletons. Material: peripheral blood. All receptors derive from a woman in her sixties with COVID-19, enrolled during active disease. The CDR3 runs from the conserved cysteine through the conserved F or W. The order of the fields is CDR3 DNA, CDR3 protein, J gene, V gene, clone size, D gene. D genes are given only for firm matches. Not all rows give a size; the values are once, few, many and, for expanded clones, a class.

DNA: TGTGCCATCAGTGAGGACGGGACTGGCTATGGCTACACCTTC; CDR3: CAISEDGTGYGYTF; J: TRBJ1-2; V: TRBV10-3; size: few; D: .
DNA: TGTGCCAGCAGCCCCTCCGTTGGGGCAGGGGATGGCTACACCTTC; CDR3: CASSPSVGAGDGYTF; J: TRBJ1-2; V: TRBV4-2; size: .; D: .
DNA: TGTGCCAGCAGCGGGACAGGACGTGGAGAGCAGTACTTC; CDR3: CASSGTGRGEQYF; J: TRBJ2-7; V: TRBV7-6; size: .; D: TRBD1
DNA: TGCGCCAGCAGCCTCCGGACAGCTTTCACAGATACGCAGTATTTT; CDR3: CASSLRTAFTDTQYF; J: TRBJ2-3; V: TRBV4-1; size: .; D: .
DNA: TGTGCCAGCAGCAAAAGCCAGGGGAATGAGCAGTTCTTC; CDR3: CASSKSQGNEQFF; J: TRBJ2-1; V: TRBV9; size: .; D: .
DNA: TGTGCCAGCAGCTTTCGGACAGGGGCCTCTGGGGCCAACGTCCTGACTTTC; CDR3: CASSFRTGASGANVLTF; J: TRBJ2-6; V: TRBV7-8; size: .; D: TRBD1
DNA: TGTGCCAGCAGCATAAGGGGTGGACAACTGAACACTGAAGCTTTCTTT; CDR3: CASSIRGGQLNTEAFF; J: TRBJ1-1; V: TRBV7-6; size: few; D: .
DNA: TGCGCCAGCACCTTGGGACAGATCTATAATTCACCCCTCCACTTT; CDR3: CASTLGQIYNSPLHF; J: TRBJ1-6; V: TRBV10-2; size: .; D: TRBD1
DNA: TGTGCTAGCAGCTTAGATCAGGGGGACACCGGGGAGCTGTTTTTT; CDR3: CASSLDQGDTGELFF; J: TRBJ2-2; V: TRBV7-7; size: .; D: TRBD1
DNA: TGTGCCACCAGTGACCCAGGCAAAGGCCGAACAGATACGCAGTATTTT; CDR3: CATSDPGKGRTDTQYF; J: TRBJ2-3; V: TRBV24-1; size: .; D: .
DNA: TGTGCCAGCTCACCGGGACAGGGGGTGAATGAGCAGTTCTTC; CDR3: CASSPGQGVNEQFF; J: TRBJ2-1; V: TRBV18; size: .; D: TRBD1
DNA: TGTGCCAGCAGCTTAGTGCAGGGGACCATTCAGTACTTC; CDR3: CASSLVQGTIQYF; J: TRBJ2-4; V: TRBV7-9; size: .; D: .
DNA: TGTGCCACCAGCAGAACAGGGCAAGAGACCCAGTACTTC; CDR3: CATSRTGQETQYF; J: TRBJ2-5; V: TRBV15; size: .; D: .
DNA: TGTGCCAGCAGCCCGGGACTAGCTACGACCTACGAGCAGTACTTC; CDR3: CASSPGLATTYEQYF; J: TRBJ2-7; V: TRBV3-1/TRBV3-2; size: once; D: TRBD2
DNA: TGTGCCAGCTCACGGGACAGCCTAGGTGAAAAACTGTTTTTT; CDR3: CASSRDSLGEKLFF; J: TRBJ1-4; V: TRBV18; size: .; D: TRBD1
DNA: TGTGCCAGCAGTGATGACAGGGCCCCTCGTAGCAATCAGCCCCAGCATTTT; CDR3: CASSDDRAPRSNQPQHF; J: TRBJ1-5; V: TRBV6-1; size: .; D: TRBD1
DNA: TGTGCCAGTAGCATGGGGATGGGACAGGGACACACCGGGGAGCTGTTTTTT; CDR3: CASSMGMGQGHTGELFF; J: TRBJ2-2; V: TRBV19; size: .; D: TRBD1
DNA: TGTGCCAGCAGCTTAAGGGGGCGACGGGGAAACACCATATATTTT; CDR3: CASSLRGRRGNTIYF; J: TRBJ1-3; V: TRBV7-9; size: .; D: TRBD1
DNA: TGTGCTAGTGGTTTGGTACTGTACGGGACTGGGCAGCCCCAGCATTTT; CDR3: CASGLVLYGTGQPQHF; J: TRBJ1-5; V: TRBV12-5; size: once; D: .
DNA: TGTGCCAGCAGCCAACCCCCACGGGACTGGTCACCCCTCCACTTT; CDR3: CASSQPPRDWSPLHF; J: TRBJ1-6; V: TRBV3-1/TRBV3-2; size: .; D: .
DNA: TGTGCCAGCAGCCAATTTAGGGGGTTCGAGCAGTACTTC; CDR3: CASSQFRGFEQYF; J: TRBJ2-7; V: TRBV16; size: .; D: .
DNA: TGTGCCAGCAGCTCCGGGACAGGGATAACCGAGCAGTACTTC; CDR3: CASSSGTGITEQYF; J: TRBJ2-7; V: TRBV5-8; size: .; D: TRBD1
DNA: TGCGCCAGCAGCTTGACAGGGCATGGAAACACCATATATTTT; CDR3: CASSLTGHGNTIYF; J: TRBJ1-3; V: TRBV5-1; size: .; D: .
DNA: TGTGCCAGCAGCTACAGGGACAGGGAAACTGTGCGGAATGGCTACACCTTC; CDR3: CASSYRDRETVRNGYTF; J: TRBJ1-2; V: TRBV7-2; size: .; D: TRBD1
DNA: TGTGCCAGCAGCGGACAGAGCTATGGCTACACCTTC; CDR3: CASSGQSYGYTF; J: TRBJ1-2; V: TRBV6-5; size: .; D: .
DNA: TGTGCCAGTAGTATTTACGAGGGCCACTCCTACAATGAGCAGTTCTTC; CDR3: CASSIYEGHSYNEQFF; J: TRBJ2-1; V: TRBV19; size: .; D: .